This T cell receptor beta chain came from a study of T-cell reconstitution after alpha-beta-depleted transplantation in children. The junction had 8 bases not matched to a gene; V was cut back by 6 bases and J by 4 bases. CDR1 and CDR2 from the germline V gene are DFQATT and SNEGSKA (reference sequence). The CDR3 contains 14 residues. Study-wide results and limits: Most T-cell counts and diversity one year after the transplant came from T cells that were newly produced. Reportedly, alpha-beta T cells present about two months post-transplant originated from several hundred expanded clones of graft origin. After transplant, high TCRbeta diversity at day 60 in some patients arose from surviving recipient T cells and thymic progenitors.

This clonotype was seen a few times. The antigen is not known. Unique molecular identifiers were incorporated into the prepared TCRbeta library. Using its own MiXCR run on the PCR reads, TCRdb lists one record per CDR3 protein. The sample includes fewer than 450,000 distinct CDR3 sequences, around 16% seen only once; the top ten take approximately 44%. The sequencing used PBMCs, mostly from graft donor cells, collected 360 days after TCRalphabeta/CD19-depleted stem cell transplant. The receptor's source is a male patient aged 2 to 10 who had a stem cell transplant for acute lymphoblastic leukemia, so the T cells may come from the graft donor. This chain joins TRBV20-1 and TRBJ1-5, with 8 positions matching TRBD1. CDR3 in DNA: TGCAGTGCGTCCGGGACAGGCTGGAATCAGCCCCAGCATTTT. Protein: CSASGTGWNQPQHF.